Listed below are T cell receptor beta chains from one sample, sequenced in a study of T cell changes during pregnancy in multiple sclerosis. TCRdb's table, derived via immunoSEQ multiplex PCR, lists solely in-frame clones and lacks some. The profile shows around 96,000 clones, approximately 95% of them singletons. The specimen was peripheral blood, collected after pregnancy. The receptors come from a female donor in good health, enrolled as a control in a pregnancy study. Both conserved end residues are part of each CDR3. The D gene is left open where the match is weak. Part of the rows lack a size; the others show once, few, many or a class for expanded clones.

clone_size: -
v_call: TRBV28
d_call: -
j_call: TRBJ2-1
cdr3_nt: TGTGCCAGCAGTTCGGCGGGGAGCTCCTACAATGAGCAGTTCTTC
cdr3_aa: CASSSAGSSYNEQFF

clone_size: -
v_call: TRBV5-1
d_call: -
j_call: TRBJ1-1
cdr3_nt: TGCGCCAGCACCGGACAGTACAACACTGAAGCTTTCTTT
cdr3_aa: CASTGQYNTEAFF

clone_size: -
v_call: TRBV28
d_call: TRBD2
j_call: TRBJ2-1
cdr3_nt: TGTGCCAGCACGGGACTAGCGGGAGGCCACTACTACAATGAGCAGTTCTTC
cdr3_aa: CASTGLAGGHYYNEQFF

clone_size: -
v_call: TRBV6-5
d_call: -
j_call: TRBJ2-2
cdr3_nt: TGTGCCAGCAGTGGGACACTTTACACCGGGGAGCTGTTTTTT
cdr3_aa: CASSGTLYTGELFF

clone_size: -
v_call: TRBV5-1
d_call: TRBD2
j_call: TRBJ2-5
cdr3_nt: TGCGCCAGCAGCTTGGGACTAGCGGGACACTTACAAGAGACCCAGTACTTC
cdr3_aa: CASSLGLAGHLQETQYF

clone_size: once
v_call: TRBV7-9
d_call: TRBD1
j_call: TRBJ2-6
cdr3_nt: TGTGCCAGCAGCACAACAGGGGGCTCTGGGGCCAACGTCCTGACTTTC
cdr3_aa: CASSTTGGSGANVLTF

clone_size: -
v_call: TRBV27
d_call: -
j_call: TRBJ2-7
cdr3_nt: TGTGCCAGCAGTTTAGGGCCCGCCTACGAGCAGTACTTC
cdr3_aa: CASSLGPAYEQYF

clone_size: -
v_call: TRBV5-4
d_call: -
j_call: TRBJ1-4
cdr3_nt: TGTGCCAGCGGCCTCGGGGGTCGCGGTGAAAAACTGTTTTTT
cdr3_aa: CASGLGGRGEKLFF

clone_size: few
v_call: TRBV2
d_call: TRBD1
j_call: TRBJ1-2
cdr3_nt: TGTGCCAGCGACGAGACAGGGTTCTATGGCTACACCTTC
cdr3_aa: CASDETGFYGYTF

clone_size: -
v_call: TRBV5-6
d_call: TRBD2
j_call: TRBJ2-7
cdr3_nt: TGTGCCAGCAGCTGGGGAGATAGCGGGGGGACCTACGAGCAGTACTTC
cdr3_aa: CASSWGDSGGTYEQYF

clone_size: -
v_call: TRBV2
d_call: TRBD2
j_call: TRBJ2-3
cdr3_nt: TGTGCCAGCAGTGGTACTAGCGGGATAGATACGCAGTATTTT
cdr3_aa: CASSGTSGIDTQYF

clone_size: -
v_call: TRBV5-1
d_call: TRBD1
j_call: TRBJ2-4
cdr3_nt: TGCGCCAGCAGCTTGACAGGGGAAAACATTCAGTACTTC
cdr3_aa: CASSLTGENIQYF

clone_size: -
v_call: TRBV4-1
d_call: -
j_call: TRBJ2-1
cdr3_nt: TGCGCCAGCAGCCCCCTCAGACTTGTCTCGGGTGAGCAGTTCTTC
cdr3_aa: CASSPLRLVSGEQFF

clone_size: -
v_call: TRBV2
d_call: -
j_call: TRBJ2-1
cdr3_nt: TGTGCCAGCAGGACTACCGACTACAATGAGCAGTTCTTC
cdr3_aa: CASRTTDYNEQFF

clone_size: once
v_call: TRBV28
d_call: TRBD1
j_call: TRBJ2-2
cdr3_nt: TGTGCCAGCAGTCTTCGGACAGGAGAGAACACCGGGGAGCTGTTTTTT
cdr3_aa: CASSLRTGENTGELFF

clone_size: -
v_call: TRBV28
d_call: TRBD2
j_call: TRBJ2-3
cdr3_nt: TGTGCCAGCAGTCGTTCCCTTAGCGGGAGCGCAGATACGCAGTATTTT
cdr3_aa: CASSRSLSGSADTQYF

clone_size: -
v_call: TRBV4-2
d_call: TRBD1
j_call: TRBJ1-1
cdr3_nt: TGTGCCAGCAGCCACAGGGGACAGGGAGGAAGGAGTGACACTGAAGCTTTCTTT
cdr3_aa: CASSHRGQGGRSDTEAFF

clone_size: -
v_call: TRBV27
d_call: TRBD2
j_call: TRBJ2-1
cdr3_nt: TGTGCCAGCAGTTCCTCAGCGGGAGAATCCTACAATGAGCAGTTCTTC
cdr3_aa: CASSSSAGESYNEQFF

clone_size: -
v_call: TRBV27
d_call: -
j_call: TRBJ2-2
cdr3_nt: TGTGCCAGCAGGAGCACCGGGGAGCTGTTTTTT
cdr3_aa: CASRSTGELFF

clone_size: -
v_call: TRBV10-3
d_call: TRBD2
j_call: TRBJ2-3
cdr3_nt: TGTGCCATCAGTCCGGGACTAGTCCTAGATACGCAGTATTTT
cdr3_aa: CAISPGLVLDTQYF

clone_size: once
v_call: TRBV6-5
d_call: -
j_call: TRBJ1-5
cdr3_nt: TGTGCCAGCAGTTACAAGCCTAATCAGCCCCAGCATTTT
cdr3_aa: CASSYKPNQPQHF

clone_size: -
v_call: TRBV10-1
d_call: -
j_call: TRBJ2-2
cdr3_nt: TGCGCCAGCAGTGAAGATTGCCTCCTAGCCTTAGGAAGGGAGGCCGGGGAGCTGTTTTTT
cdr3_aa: CASSEDCLLALGREAGELFF

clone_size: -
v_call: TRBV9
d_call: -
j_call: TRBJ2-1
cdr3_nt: TGTGCCAGCAGCGTAACAGGGTCGGCCTACAATGAGCAGTTCTTC
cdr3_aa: CASSVTGSAYNEQFF

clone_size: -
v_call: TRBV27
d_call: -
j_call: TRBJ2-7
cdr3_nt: TGTGCCAGCAGTTTCCGACTGGGCTCCTACGAGCAGTACTTC
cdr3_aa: CASSFRLGSYEQYF

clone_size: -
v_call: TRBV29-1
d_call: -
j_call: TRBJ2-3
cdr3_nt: TGCAGCGTTGAAGGGCAGGAGGGATCTAGCACAGATACGCAGTATTTT
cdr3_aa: CSVEGQEGSSTDTQYF

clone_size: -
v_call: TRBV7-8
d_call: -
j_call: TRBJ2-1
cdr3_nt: TGTGCCAGCAGCTTAGCGCAAGTCGGGAATGAGCAGTTCTTC
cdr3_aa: CASSLAQVGNEQFF

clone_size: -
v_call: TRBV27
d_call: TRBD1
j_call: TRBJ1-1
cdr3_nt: TGTGCCAGCAGTCCTCAACAGGGGTGGACTGAAGCTTTCTTT
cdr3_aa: CASSPQQGWTEAFF

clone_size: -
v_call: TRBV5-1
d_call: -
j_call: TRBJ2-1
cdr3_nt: TGCGCCAGCAGCGGAGGGGGGGGAAGCTCCTACAATGAGCAGTTCTTC
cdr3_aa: CASSGGGGSSYNEQFF

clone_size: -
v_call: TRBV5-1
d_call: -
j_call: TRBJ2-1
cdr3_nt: TGCGCCAGCAGCTTGGGAACAGGAAACAATGAGCAGTTCTTC
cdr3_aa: CASSLGTGNNEQFF

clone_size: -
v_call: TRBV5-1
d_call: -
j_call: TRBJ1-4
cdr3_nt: TGCGCCAGCAGCTTGGTTAGGGACACAAGCTCAACTAATGAAAAACTGTTTTTT
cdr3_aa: CASSLVRDTSSTNEKLFF

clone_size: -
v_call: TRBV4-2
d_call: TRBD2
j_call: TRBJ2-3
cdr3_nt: TGTGCCAGCAGCCGTCGACTAGCGGGAGATACGCAGTATTTT
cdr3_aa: CASSRRLAGDTQYF

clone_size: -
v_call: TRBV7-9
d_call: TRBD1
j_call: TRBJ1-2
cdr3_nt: TGTGCCAGCAGCTTGGCGGACAGGGCGGAAGGCTACACCTTC
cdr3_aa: CASSLADRAEGYTF

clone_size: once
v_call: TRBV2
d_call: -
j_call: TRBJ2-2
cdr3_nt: TGTGCCAGCAGTGAAGAATCCCCGGGGATCACCGGGGAGCTGTTTTTT
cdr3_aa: CASSEESPGITGELFF

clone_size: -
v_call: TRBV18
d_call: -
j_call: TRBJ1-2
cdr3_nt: TGTGCCAGCTCACCGGACCAGGGGTCTAACTATGGCTACACCTTC
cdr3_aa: CASSPDQGSNYGYTF

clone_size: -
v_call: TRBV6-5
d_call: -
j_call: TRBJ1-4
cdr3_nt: TGTGCCACCAGACCTCACACCGCAACTAATGAAAAACTGTTTTTT
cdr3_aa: CATRPHTATNEKLFF

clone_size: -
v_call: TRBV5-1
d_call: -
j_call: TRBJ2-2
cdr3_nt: TGCGCCAGCAGCCCCCGAAGTAGCGGAAACACCGGGGAGCTGTTTTTT
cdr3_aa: CASSPRSSGNTGELFF

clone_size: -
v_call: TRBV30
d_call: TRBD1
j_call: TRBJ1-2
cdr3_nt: TGTGCCTGGAGTTCTGGGACAGGGGCGGATGGCTACACCTTC
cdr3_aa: CAWSSGTGADGYTF

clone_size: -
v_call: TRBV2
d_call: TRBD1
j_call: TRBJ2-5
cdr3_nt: TGTGCCAGCATGGACCCAGGGGGCGGAGAGACCCAGTACTTC
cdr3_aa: CASMDPGGGETQYF

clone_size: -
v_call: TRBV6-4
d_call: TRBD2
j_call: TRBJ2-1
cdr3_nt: TGTGCCAGCAGTGAGCAGGGACTAGCGGGAATCGGTGAGCAGTTCTTC
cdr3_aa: CASSEQGLAGIGEQFF

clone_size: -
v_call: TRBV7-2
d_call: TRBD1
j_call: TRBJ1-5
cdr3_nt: TGTGCCAGCAGCTTACGACTGGTTATGGGGACAGGGAGTCAGCCCCAGCATTTT
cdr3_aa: CASSLRLVMGTGSQPQHF

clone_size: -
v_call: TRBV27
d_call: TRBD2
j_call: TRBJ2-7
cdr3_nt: TGTGCCAGCAGTCAATTAGCGGGAGGGGCCGAGCAGTACTTC
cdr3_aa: CASSQLAGGAEQYF

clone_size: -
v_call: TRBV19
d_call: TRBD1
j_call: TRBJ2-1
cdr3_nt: TGTGCCAGTAAGGGAGACAGGGACTACAATGAGCAGTTCTTC
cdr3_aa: CASKGDRDYNEQFF

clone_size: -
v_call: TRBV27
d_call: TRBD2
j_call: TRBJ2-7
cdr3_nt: TGTGCCAGCAGTGATTCCGGGACTACCCTCAAGCAGTACTTC
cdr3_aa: CASSDSGTTLKQYF